Presented here are 4 T cell receptor beta chains from one specimen sequenced in a study of T cells in Graves' hyperthyroidism and ophthalmopathy. Amplified TCR beta CDR3 regions derived from RNA transcripts. When the TCR CDR3 underwent first-round RT-PCR, the HTBI primer set was used. TCRdb re-derived calls from the multiplex PCR reads in MiXCR, one entry per CDR3 protein. The table lists around 420,000 distinct CDR3 sequences, approximately 14% of them singletons. Material: blood. Every receptor here comes from a woman aged 18-35 years with Graves' hyperthyroidism.

Only a few counts were recorded for this clonotype. The V and J genes are TRBV27 and TRBJ2-4; TRBD1 is a possible D gene (6 bases). Trimming removed 2 bases at V and 7 bases at J, with 9 bases between. Germline loops: CDR1 MNHEY, CDR2 SMNVEV (reference sequence). The CDR3 totals 13 residues. The CDR3 spells CASSLDRLNIQYF. The CDR3 DNA reads TGTGCCAGCAGTTTAGACAGGTTGAACATTCAGTACTTC.

This clonotype was found many times. This chain joins TRBV7-3 and TRBJ2-5, with a weak D call TRBD2 (6 bases). This CDR3 spans 15 amino acids. The germline V gene has CDR1 SGHTA and CDR2 FQGTGA. Trimming shortened V by 4 bases and J by 5 bases, and 17 bases separated the two germline ends. CDR3 loop: CASSYPEEGDETQYF. DNA for the CDR3: TGTGCCAGCAGCTACCCCGAGGAGGGAGACGAGACCCAGTACTTC.

This clonotype was seen more than once but under ten times. The DNA for the CDR3 is TGTGCCAGCAGCCAAGAATGGGGGGTTGGAGGGGCCAACGTCCTGACTTTC. Translated: CASSQEWGVGGANVLTF. The J gene is TRBJ2-6, the V gene TRBV3-1; tentative D call: TRBD2 (6 bases). Per germline, CDR1 LGHDT and CDR2 YNNKEL (reference sequence). The CDR3 extends over 17 amino acids. V lost 0 bases and J lost 4, with 13 bases in between.

This clonotype was seen many times. The V call is TRBV12-5, the J call TRBJ2-7, with D possibly being TRBD2 (5 bases). Trimming cost V 7 bases and J 0 bases, with 19 bases left between them. This CDR3 has 16 amino acids. Germline V gene lookup returns CDR1 LGHNT and CDR2 FRNRAP. Here the CDR3 reads CASALRGTSFSYEQYF. The CDR3 region has the DNA TGTGCTAGTGCCCTCCGGGGAACTTCCTTCTCCTACGAGCAGTACTTC.